Listed below are T cell receptor beta chains from one sample, sequenced in a study of neurological immune-mediated disorders. TCRdb re-called the 5' RACE reads through MiXCR, storing one row per CDR3 protein. The sample yields tens of thousands of distinct CDR3 sequences, less than 5.5% seen once. Material: PBMCs. These receptors were taken from a man between 18 and 35 years old with multiple sclerosis. CDR3s include the opening cysteine and the closing phenylalanine or tryptophan. The D gene is left open where the match is weak. The size entry is marked missing in some rows and otherwise reads once, few, many or a size class.

cdr3_aa cdr3_nt j_call clone_size d_call v_call
CASSLEGANTDTQYF TGCGCCAGCAGCTTGGAGGGGGCCAACACAGATACGCAGTATTTT TRBJ2-3 many TRBD1 TRBV5-1
CATSDPGQGDNEQFF TGTGCCACCAGTGATCCCGGACAGGGCGACAATGAGCAGTTCTTC TRBJ2-1 many TRBD1 TRBV24-1
CASSDRSGEAQHF TGTGCCAGCAGCGACAGGTCAGGGGAGGCCCAGCATTTT TRBJ1-5 many . TRBV7-8
CASSEHRSSPLHF TGTGCCAGCAGTGAACACAGGTCCTCACCCCTCCACTTT TRBJ1-6 many . TRBV2
CSAIGTGAAYEQYF TGCAGTGCTATAGGAACCGGGGCTGCCTACGAGCAGTACTTC TRBJ2-7 many . TRBV20-1
CSARDKRKDEQFF TGCAGTGCTAGAGATAAGAGGAAGGATGAGCAGTTCTTC TRBJ2-1 many . TRBV20-1
CASSSQGLGVDTQYF TGCGCCAGCAGTTCTCAGGGACTAGGGGTGGATACGCAGTATTTT TRBJ2-3 many TRBD2 TRBV5-1
CASKGTGHSNQPQHF TGTGCCAGCAAAGGGACAGGACATAGCAATCAGCCCCAGCATTTT TRBJ1-5 many TRBD1 TRBV27
CSARSTGTGSTDTQYF TGCAGTGCTCGTAGCACTGGGACAGGGAGCACAGATACGCAGTATTTT TRBJ2-3 many TRBD1 TRBV20-1
CSARVGNQGTEAFF TGCAGTGCTAGGGTGGGAAACCAGGGGACTGAAGCTTTCTTT TRBJ1-1 . . TRBV20-1
CSARYTVDYGYTF TGCAGTGCTCGCTATACGGTCGACTATGGCTACACCTTC TRBJ1-2 many . TRBV20-1
CSVAYRQGSYNEQFF TGCAGCGTTGCCTATCGACAGGGGTCCTACAATGAGCAGTTCTTC TRBJ2-1 many TRBD1 TRBV29-1
CAIRSSLGGNYEQYF TGTGCCATCAGAAGCTCTCTGGGAGGGAACTACGAGCAGTACTTC TRBJ2-7 many TRBD2 TRBV10-3
CASSSQGFSNQPQNF TGTGCCAGCAGTTCCCAGGGTTTTAGCAATCAGCCCCAGAATTTT TRBJ1-5 many . TRBV12-3/TRBV12-4
CASSLGDRGTYNEQFF TGTGCCAGCAGTTTGGGGGACAGGGGTACCTACAATGAGCAGTTCTTC TRBJ2-1 many TRBD1 TRBV12-3/TRBV12-4
CATSDPTGSANQPQHF TGTGCCACCAGTGACCCCACAGGATCAGCAAATCAGCCCCAGCATTTT TRBJ1-5 many . TRBV24-1